What follows are 18 T cell receptor beta chains derived from one specimen sequenced in a study of glioma-infiltrating T cells. TCR alpha and beta CDR3 regions were amplified from RNA using iRepertoire nested multiplex PCR. TCRdb re-derived calls from the multiplex PCR reads in MiXCR, one entry per CDR3 protein. The profile covers around 170,000 distinct CDR3 sequences, with around 40% appearing a single time and roughly 5.2% taken by the ten largest. Sample: glioma tissue, nonneoplastic brain tissue, or PBMCs (not recorded which). Receptors were obtained from a human donor with low-grade glioma or glioblastoma, undergoing nonglioma brain surgery, or in good health (not recorded which).

This clonotype showed up many times. The V gene is TRBV12-3 or TRBV12-4, the J gene TRBJ1-2; tentative D call: TRBD1 (6 bases). V dropped 5 bases and J dropped 10 bases, with 17 bases sitting between them. There are 13 residues in the CDR3. CDR3 sequence (DNA): TGTGCCAGCAGTCACGACAGTGGGGGCTTCTACACCTTC. Its translation: CASSHDSGGFYTF.

Details on this clonotype: One end of the junction varies from germline; a read error may be responsible. The chain is built from TRBV6-5 and TRBJ2-7; no definite D call. The CDR3 is 11 residues long. CDR1 MNHEY and CDR2 SVGAGI come from the germline V gene. The CDR3 sequence: CASSRIGEKYF. CDR3 DNA sequence: TGTGCCAGCAGCCGAATAGGCGAGAAGTACTTC.

A remark on this clonotype: This could be a read error, since a much larger clone is one nucleotide away. This rearrangement joins TRBV15 to TRBJ2-7; perhaps TRBD2 as D (5 bases). The CDR3 consists of 13 residues. Germline V gives CDR1 LNHNV, CDR2 YYDKDF (reference sequence). The ends were cut back, 10 bases at V and 0 bases at J, with 13 bases in the middle. DNA of the CDR3: TGTGCCATCTCGAGCGGAAGCTCCTACGAGCAGTACTTC. This gives the protein CAISSGSSYEQYF.

As regards this clonotype: This sequence may be a read error, since a much larger clone differs from it by one base. The J gene is TRBJ2-5, the V gene TRBV7-2, with a weak D call TRBD2 (5 bases). CDR1 SGHTA and CDR2 FQGNSA come from the germline V gene. This CDR3 has 12 amino acids. CDR3 sequence reads: CASSFERETLYF. The CDR3 nucleotides are TGTGCCAGCAGCTTTGAAAGGGAGACCCTGTACTTC.

The chain combines TRBV11-2 with TRBJ2-7; no reliable D call. The CDR3 contains 14 residues. Germline CDR1 reads SGHAT; CDR2 reads FQNNGV. V was shortened by 1 base and J by 2 bases, with 9 bases between the two germline ends. The chain's CDR3 is CASSLGTVTYEQYF. CDR3 coding DNA: TGTGCCAGCAGCTTAGGGACGGTCACCTACGAGCAGTACTTC. Looking up the rest from reference TRBV11-2 and TRBJ2-7 gives the full variable domain: EAGVAQSPRYKIIEKRQSVAFWCNPISGHATLYWYQQILGQGPKLLIQFQNNGVVDDSQLPKDRFSAERLKGVDSTLKIQPAKLEDSAVYLCASSLGTVTYEQYFGPGTRLTVT.

This clonotype was observed at least ten times. The rearrangement links TRBV20-1 to TRBJ2-7; D ambiguous. Germline-derived CDR1 and CDR2 are DFQATT and SNEGSKA (reference sequence). The CDR3 totals 11 residues. The ends were cut back, 0 bases at V and 6 bases at J, with 6 bases in the middle. CDR3 sequence reads: CSARDKVEQYF. The CDR3 DNA is TGCAGTGCTAGAGATAAGGTCGAGCAGTACTTC.

This chain connects TRBV6-1 to TRBJ2-5; 7 positions match TRBD1. Germline V gene lookup returns CDR1 MNHNS and CDR2 SASEGT. With V trimmed by 6 bases and J by 5 bases, 12 bases remained unmatched. This CDR3 has 15 residues. The CDR3 DNA sequence: TGTGCCAGCAGGGCTGATACAGGGGCCGAGGAGACCCAGTACTTC. Its translation is CASRADTGAEETQYF.

The chain has TRBV20-1 and TRBJ2-5, with 9 bases aligning to TRBD2. V gave up 7 bases and J gave up 0 bases; unmatched junction bases: 12. The germline V gene encodes CDR1 DFQATT and CDR2 SNEGSKA (reference sequence). The CDR3 extends over 16 amino acids. The CDR3 reads CSDSRFSGSDQETQYF. DNA for the CDR3: TGCAGTGATAGTAGGTTTAGCGGGAGTGACCAAGAGACCCAGTACTTC.

This clonotype was seen at least ten times. The rearrangement links TRBV20-1 to TRBJ2-5, with D tentatively TRBD1 (6 bases). The V gene lost 0 bases and the J gene lost 2 bases, with 10 bases spanning the gap. The CDR3 runs 14 residues. Germline lookup yields CDR1 DFQATT and CDR2 SNEGSKA (reference sequence). The CDR3 nucleotides read TGCAGTGCTAGAGATTGGGGGCGGCAAGAGACCCAGTACTTC. Translating gives CSARDWGRQETQYF.

This clonotype was seen many times. V and J are TRBV20-1 and TRBJ2-5, with TRBD2 as a possible D gene (5 bases). The V and J ends lost 3 bases and 5 bases respectively, with 10 bases between them. This CDR3 region has 12 residues. Germline CDR1 reads DFQATT; CDR2 reads SNEGSKA (reference sequence). The CDR3 loop is CSASGMGETQYF. Written as DNA, the CDR3 is TGCAGTGCTAGCGGGATGGGGGAGACCCAGTACTTC.

Ten or more counts support this clonotype. This chain joins TRBV7-9 and TRBJ1-2, with no clear D. V shed 1 base and J shed 5 bases, with 8 bases lying between them. This CDR3 has 13 amino acids. The V gene's germline CDR1 is SEHNR and CDR2 FQNEAQ (reference sequence). In nucleotides, the CDR3 is TGTGCCAGCAGCTTAGGGCGGGTGTATGGCTACACCTTC. Amino acids: CASSLGRVYGYTF.

Turning to this clonotype: Given a much more abundant clone one base away, this may be a read error. This chain uses TRBV20-1 with TRBJ2-1, with 9 bases matching TRBD1. The CDR3 is 14 amino acids. Trimming removed 5 bases from V and 6 bases from J; junction bases left unmatched: 8. Germline values: CDR1 DFQATT, CDR2 SNEGSKA (reference sequence). CDR3 protein: CSAASRQGGNEQFF. The CDR3 DNA follows: TGCAGTGCTGCTTCCCGACAGGGGGGCAATGAGCAGTTCTTC.

This clonotype was detected ten times or more. The rearrangement uses TRBV28 and TRBJ2-4; D unresolved. The CDR3 extends over 11 amino acids. The germline V and J ends were trimmed by 5 bases and 12 bases, with 11 bases remaining between them. Germline V gives CDR1 MDHEN, CDR2 SYDVKM. The CDR3 sequence is CASSLGGSQYF. The CDR3 DNA reads as TGTGCCAGCAGTCTGGGTGGTTCTCAGTACTTC.

This clonotype was seen ten or more times. This sequence joins TRBV6-1 and TRBJ1-5; D is uncertain. The V gene lost 11 bases and the J gene lost 0 bases, with 14 bases spanning the gap. The CDR3 is 14 residues long. Germline V CDR1 and CDR2: MNHNS, SASEGT. CDR3 sequence (DNA): TGTGCCTCAAGACCCGATAATAGCAATCAGCCCCAGCATTTT. Its protein is CASRPDNSNQPQHF.

This clonotype has a count of ten or more. The chain combines TRBV15 with TRBJ2-1; no clear D gene. The CDR3 extends over 13 amino acids. The ends were cut back, 0 bases at V and 8 bases at J, with 8 bases in the middle. Germline V lookup: CDR1 LNHNV, CDR2 YYDKDF (reference sequence). The CDR3 sequence: CATSRDVGYEQFF. The DNA of the CDR3 is TGTGCCACCAGCAGAGATGTAGGGTATGAGCAGTTCTTC.

At least ten counts were recorded for this clonotype. The chain carries TRBV28 and TRBJ1-3, with D perhaps matching TRBD1 (6 bases). The CDR3 runs 18 residues. In germline, CDR1 is MDHEN, CDR2 SYDVKM. The germline V and J ends were trimmed by 5 bases and 0 bases, with 20 bases remaining between them. CDR3 residues: CASSDRELQGASGNTIYF. CDR3 coding DNA: TGTGCCAGCAGTGATAGAGAGTTACAGGGAGCCTCTGGAAACACCATATATTTT.

About this clonotype: No conserved phenylalanine or tryptophan is present at the end of the CDR3, so a read error is the likely explanation. The rearrangement joins TRBV5-4 to TRBJ2-1; 12 nucleotides line up with TRBD2. This CDR3 has 15 residues. The ends lost 4 bases at V and 7 bases at J; junction bases unmatched: 6. Per germline, CDR1 SGHNT and CDR2 YYREEE (reference sequence). The CDR3 sequence is CASSLTSGRSNEQFL. CDR3 nucleotides: TGTGCCAGCAGCCTAACTAGCGGGAGGTCAAATGAGCAGTTCCTC.

This clonotype was observed many times. The chain couples TRBV10-3 to TRBJ1-1; possible D gene TRBD1, 6 bases. Germline V CDR1 and CDR2: ENHRY, SYGVKD. V gave up 6 bases and J gave up 0 bases, with 8 bases separating them. The CDR3 consists of 13 residues. CDR3 sequence (DNA): TGTGCCATCAGAGGACAGTTGAACACTGAAGCTTTCTTT. Translating it yields CAIRGQLNTEAFF.